This record looks at one T cell receptor (beta chain) sequence and its context. This clone's antigen is unknown. Base qualities are not recorded, but no much larger clone differs from it by a single base. The data stem from a study of T cell clones after liver transplantation (dated by TCRdb to about 2019). About the study as a whole: ITN030ST, the source of the samples, was a randomized trial that attempted immunosuppression withdrawal within 2 years of liver transplantation. Donor-reactive T cell clones were identified using TCRbeta sequencing after a pre-transplant mixed lymphocyte reaction and were then followed in post-transplant blood. Blood samples were collected pre-transplant, then pre-randomization ahead of withdrawal, and finally post-randomization once withdrawal had either been completed or failed. A cohort of 8 liver transplant recipients was studied, of whom 3 were classified as tolerant and 5 as non-tolerant. Tolerance was defined as complete immunosuppression withdrawal for at least one year with no rise in liver enzymes beyond twice the upper limit of normal. Of the eight recipients, a few were HCV-positive, while the remaining recipients had been transplanted for non-autoimmune, non-viral indications. As an antigen-independent comparator for donor-reactive sequences, third party-reactive TCRbeta sequences were also identified from pre-transplant MLRs. No induction therapy was given to the subjects, and standard immunosuppression was administered until randomization at 12-24 months post-transplant. What the authors observed across the whole study: In 5 of 8 subjects, regardless of tolerance or HCV status, circulating donor-reactive CD4 TCRbeta sequences dropped significantly post-transplant. After accounting for repertoire turnover, donor-reactive detection was significantly reduced in 7 of 8 subjects for CD4 and 8 of 8 for CD8. Donor-reactive sequences decreased more than third party-reactive sequences, which suggests partial antigen-specific deletion that was not related to withdrawal success. Because allograft tissue specimens were not available, migration of donor-reactive T cells into the graft, rather than deletion, may have occurred. The conclusions were preliminary, being limited by small, heterogeneous patient numbers and by non-standardized post-transplant time points. Low numbers of available donor cells limited the measurable donor-reactive repertoire in two subjects.

Unstimulated PBMCs, after thawing, were stained for CD3, CD4 and CD8 and then FACS-sorted into CD3+CD4+ and CD3+CD8+ populations. Each of the 8 studied subjects was randomized to immunosuppression withdrawal. The Qiagen DNeasy Blood and Tissue Kit was used for genomic DNA isolation. High-throughput TCRbeta CDR3 sequencing of frozen genomic DNA was performed by immunoSEQ, with PCR amplification, mapping, bias correction and internal controls included. The original pipeline was this. Productive rearrangements were kept, and unique TCRbeta sequences were defined by CDR3 nucleotide sequence plus V and J gene. For classification of a sequence as donor-reactive, at least 5-fold expansion in CFSE-low cells relative to unstimulated pre-transplant cells and a frequency of at least 0.01% were required. Minimum frequency thresholds were set for each subject based on the unstimulated sample with the lowest template count, ensuring at least 90% detection power. Jensen-Shannon divergence between the top 1000 TCRbeta sequences after and before transplant was used to measure repertoire turnover. Two-sided Fisher's exact tests were used to test for changes in the detection of donor-reactive sequences. TCRdb took this table from immuneACCESS and kept in-frame rearrangements with V and J called. Such tables lack part of the clones; where checked against another copy, unresolved V genes explain under half of the gap, and the rest is unexplained. The V and J calls and the clone size are those of that table, but D and trimming were determined from the DNA. This sample holds about 75,000 clones; around 84% were observed only once. The ten top clones hold 2% to 2.5% of the sample.

CDR1 and CDR2 were assigned from the germline V gene as SGHRS and YFSETQ. Trimming takes 1 base from V and 2 bases from J, and the germline ends sit 28 bases apart. The CDR3, from cysteine to phenylalanine, totals 20 residues. The kept DNA is CDR3 alone, 60 bases in frame from the first base. This sample comprised CD4+ T cells from blood, obtained less than 50 months after liver transplant. The sequence was collected from a human patient who received a liver transplant. Because of the transplant, the T cells may be the graft donor's rather than the patient's own. This chain joins TRBV5-1 to TRBJ2-7, with the D gene possibly TRBD1 or TRBD2, each one fitting 5 bases. The CDR3 amino acid sequence is: CASSLFGSGDASPAPYEQYF. The nucleotide sequence is given as TGCGCCAGCAGCTTGTTTGGGTCCGGGGACGCCTCACCCGCGCCCTACGAGCAGTACTTC. Reference TRBV5-1 and TRBJ2-7 genes cover what lies past the CDR3, so the full variable domain is KAGVTQTPRYLIKTRGQQVTLSCSPISGHRSVSWYQQTPGQGLQFLFEYFSETQRNKGNFPGRFSGRQFSNSRSEMNVSTLELGDSALYLCASSLFGSGDASPAPYEQYFGPGTRLTVT.